This T cell receptor beta chain is drawn from a study of molecular identifiers for immune sequencing clone quantification. Study-wide context: Sequencing covered four of five parts into which replicate RNA from about 20,000 or 100,000 naive CD8 cells was split. Study-level points and caveats: Among effectors, clones above 20 RNA copies held over 98% of molecules; among naive cells, under 1%.

This clonotype was counted ten times or more. The antigen remains unidentified. This CDR3 comprises 15 residues. Trimming removed 6 bases at V and 3 bases at J, with 12 bases between. CDR1 is MDHEN and CDR2 is SYDVKM in the germline V gene. Methods described previously, with TCR primers listed, were used for bulk TCR libraries. TCRdb recomputed calls from the PCR reads with MiXCR, one row per CDR3 protein. Of around 320,000 distinct CDR3 sequences listed, roughly 24% are singletons. V usage is TRBV28 and J usage is TRBJ1-6; maybe TRBD1 (6 bases). Input material: naive CD8+ T cells from blood, with Jurkat cell RNA spiked in. Subset of the sample: FACS-sorted CD8+CD4-CCR7+CD45RA+ naive T cells. The source is a human donor in good health. Some libraries in this study had Jurkat cell RNA spiked in. CDR3 protein: CASRQTGRYNSPLHF. The CDR3, as DNA: TGTGCCAGCAGACAAACAGGGCGCTATAATTCACCCCTCCACTTT.